This T cell receptor beta chain was captured by sequencing in a study of blood T cell repertoires in COVID-19. The trim removed 6 bases at V and 8 bases at J, leaving 4 bases unmatched. The CDR3 spans 14 residues. Per germline, CDR1 LNHDA and CDR2 SQIVND (reference sequence). Original processing methods: The assay estimated nucleated cells by amplifying reference gene primers. TCRdb keeps only in-frame clones here, not all; method: immunoSEQ multiplex PCR. That table furnishes V, J and clone size, whereas the DNA furnished D and trimming. The sample contains 100,000 to 150,000 clones, roughly 79% of which appear only once.

Sequenced sample: peripheral blood. This receptor was identified in a human donor in a cohort sampled during active COVID-19. The gene calls are TRBV19 and TRBJ2-1; 13 bases line up with TRBD2. The CDR3 nucleotides are TGTGCCAGTAGCGGACTAGCGGGAGCCTATGAGCAGTTCTTC. Translated: CASSGLAGAYEQFF.